This is a list of T cell receptor beta chains from one sample in a study of shared clonotypes between healthy human individuals. TCRdb's table, derived via immunoSEQ multiplex PCR, lists solely in-frame clones and lacks some. The repertoire has around 2.5 million clones, 80% to 95% of them found once; the top ten carry 0.36%. The sequenced material came from naive CD4+ T cells from PBMCs. These receptors all stem from a man between 18 and 29 years old in good health. Some clones in this sample may be carry-over from other donors' samples. The CDR3 runs from the conserved cysteine through the conserved F or W. The D gene is left open where the match is weak. Where a row states a size, it is once, few, many or the class of an expanded clone; other rows omit it.

cdr3_nt: TGCGCCAGCAGCTCATACGGGACTGTTGGTCTGGCCGGGGAGCTGTTTTTT
cdr3_aa: CASSSYGTVGLAGELFF
clone_size: -
j_call: TRBJ2-2
v_call: TRBV5-1
d_call: -

cdr3_nt: TGCAGCGTGGGGTCTATTTTCGGTTGGCGCACCGGGGAGCTGTTTTTT
cdr3_aa: CSVGSIFGWRTGELFF
clone_size: -
j_call: TRBJ2-2
v_call: TRBV29-1
d_call: -

cdr3_nt: TGTGCCAGCCCACTAGCGGGAGAGTCCAATGAGCAGTTCTTC
cdr3_aa: CASPLAGESNEQFF
clone_size: -
j_call: TRBJ2-1
v_call: TRBV2
d_call: TRBD2

cdr3_nt: TGTGCCAGCAGCCAAGGGGCGTATGGCTACACCTTC
cdr3_aa: CASSQGAYGYTF
clone_size: -
j_call: TRBJ1-2
v_call: TRBV14
d_call: -

cdr3_nt: TGCGCCAGCAGCTTGGAGTACCCTACTGATCGGGAAAAACTGTTTTTT
cdr3_aa: CASSLEYPTDREKLFF
clone_size: -
j_call: TRBJ1-4
v_call: TRBV5-1
d_call: -

cdr3_nt: TGTGCCAGCAGCCAGACAGGGTTCTACAATGAGCAGTTCTTC
cdr3_aa: CASSQTGFYNEQFF
clone_size: -
j_call: TRBJ2-1
v_call: TRBV28
d_call: TRBD1

cdr3_nt: TGCGCCAGCAGCTTGGCCGGTGGAGGGGAGCTGTTTTTT
cdr3_aa: CASSLAGGGELFF
clone_size: -
j_call: TRBJ2-2
v_call: TRBV5-1
d_call: -

cdr3_nt: TGTGCCAGCAGCTTGGTGCTGGGGACAGGGACAAATAACTATGGCTACACCTTC
cdr3_aa: CASSLVLGTGTNNYGYTF
clone_size: -
j_call: TRBJ1-2
v_call: TRBV5-5
d_call: TRBD1

cdr3_nt: TGTGCCAGCAGTCGATTCATGAACACTGAAGCTTTCTTT
cdr3_aa: CASSRFMNTEAFF
clone_size: few
j_call: TRBJ1-1
v_call: TRBV7-3
d_call: -

cdr3_nt: TGTGCCAGGCTAAGCAGGGGGCGCGGAGAGACCCAGTACTTC
cdr3_aa: CARLSRGRGETQYF
clone_size: -
j_call: TRBJ2-5
v_call: TRBV19
d_call: TRBD1

cdr3_nt: TGCAGCGTTGTACCTAGCGGGAGGGCCTGGCAGTTCTTC
cdr3_aa: CSVVPSGRAWQFF
clone_size: -
j_call: TRBJ2-1
v_call: TRBV29-1
d_call: TRBD2

cdr3_nt: TGTGCCAGCTCACCTTCAGGGCTCTCTGGAAACACCATATATTTT
cdr3_aa: CASSPSGLSGNTIYF
clone_size: -
j_call: TRBJ1-3
v_call: TRBV18
d_call: -

cdr3_nt: TGTGCCAGTAGTCCACGACAGGGGGCGGACGAGCAGTACTTC
cdr3_aa: CASSPRQGADEQYF
clone_size: -
j_call: TRBJ2-7
v_call: TRBV19
d_call: TRBD1

cdr3_nt: TGCGCCAGCAGCCAGACAGGGCAAAGCTATGGCTACACCTTC
cdr3_aa: CASSQTGQSYGYTF
clone_size: -
j_call: TRBJ1-2
v_call: TRBV5-1
d_call: TRBD1

cdr3_nt: TGCGCCAGCAGCCAAGATCTAGCGGGAGTGGGAGTTACGCAGTATTTT
cdr3_aa: CASSQDLAGVGVTQYF
clone_size: once
j_call: TRBJ2-3
v_call: TRBV4-1
d_call: TRBD2

cdr3_nt: TGTGCCAGCAGTGCAATGAGCGGCTACACCTTC
cdr3_aa: CASSAMSGYTF
clone_size: -
j_call: TRBJ1-2
v_call: TRBV6-1
d_call: -

cdr3_nt: TGTGCCAGCAGCTTGGCCGGGACAGGGAATTCACCCCTCCACTTT
cdr3_aa: CASSLAGTGNSPLHF
clone_size: -
j_call: TRBJ1-6
v_call: TRBV5-4
d_call: TRBD1

cdr3_nt: TGCGCCAGCAGCTTGGCCCCTAGCGGGACACTAACGCAGTATTTT
cdr3_aa: CASSLAPSGTLTQYF
clone_size: -
j_call: TRBJ2-3
v_call: TRBV5-1
d_call: TRBD2

cdr3_nt: TGTGCCAGCAGTGGGGGGGTTGGTGGCTACACCTTC
cdr3_aa: CASSGGVGGYTF
clone_size: -
j_call: TRBJ1-2
v_call: TRBV27
d_call: -

cdr3_nt: TGTGCCAGCCTGGACCGAGGGAATGAGCAGTTCTTC
cdr3_aa: CASLDRGNEQFF
clone_size: -
j_call: TRBJ2-1
v_call: TRBV2
d_call: -

cdr3_nt: TGTGCCAGCAGTGAGCGGGGAGCGAGCAATCAGCCCCAGCATTTT
cdr3_aa: CASSERGASNQPQHF
clone_size: -
j_call: TRBJ1-5
v_call: TRBV2
d_call: -

cdr3_nt: TGTGCCAGCAGCCTCCAGGGCTATGGCTACACCTTC
cdr3_aa: CASSLQGYGYTF
clone_size: -
j_call: TRBJ1-2
v_call: TRBV7-3
d_call: -

cdr3_nt: TGCGCCAGCAGTGAGCCGGGACAGGGTGAGAATGAGCAGTTCTTC
cdr3_aa: CASSEPGQGENEQFF
clone_size: -
j_call: TRBJ2-1
v_call: TRBV10-1
d_call: TRBD1

cdr3_nt: TGCGCCAGCAGCCAAGAGGGGGTAAGGGAGACCCAGTACTTC
cdr3_aa: CASSQEGVRETQYF
clone_size: -
j_call: TRBJ2-5
v_call: TRBV4-1
d_call: -

cdr3_nt: TGTGCCAGCAGTCAAGACAGGGGTCGGGGGACCCAGTACTTC
cdr3_aa: CASSQDRGRGTQYF
clone_size: -
j_call: TRBJ2-5
v_call: TRBV6-5
d_call: TRBD1

cdr3_nt: TGTGCCATCAGTGAATATCCGCGGGAGACCAATGAGCAGTTCTTC
cdr3_aa: CAISEYPRETNEQFF
clone_size: -
j_call: TRBJ2-1
v_call: TRBV10-3
d_call: TRBD2

cdr3_nt: TGCGCCAGCAGTGAGCCGTCAGGGTTGGTTGTAAACACTGAAGCTTTCTTT
cdr3_aa: CASSEPSGLVVNTEAFF
clone_size: -
j_call: TRBJ1-1
v_call: TRBV10-2
d_call: -

cdr3_nt: TGCGCCAGCAGCTTGACTAGCGGGGCGAACACCGGGGAGCTGTTTTTT
cdr3_aa: CASSLTSGANTGELFF
clone_size: -
j_call: TRBJ2-2
v_call: TRBV5-1
d_call: TRBD2

cdr3_nt: TGTGCCAGCAGCCCCGGGTGGGGGGCCTACAATGAGCAGTTCTTC
cdr3_aa: CASSPGWGAYNEQFF
clone_size: -
j_call: TRBJ2-1
v_call: TRBV4-2
d_call: -

cdr3_nt: TGTGCCAGCAGCGGGCGACTAGCGGGAGTGAGAGAGACCCAGTACTTC
cdr3_aa: CASSGRLAGVRETQYF
clone_size: -
j_call: TRBJ2-5
v_call: TRBV7-2
d_call: TRBD2

cdr3_nt: TGTGCCAGCAGCCAGGCGTCGGCGGGAGTTTTGTCTGGGGCCAACGTCCTGACTTTC
cdr3_aa: CASSQASAGVLSGANVLTF
clone_size: -
j_call: TRBJ2-6
v_call: TRBV7-3
d_call: TRBD2

cdr3_nt: TGTGCCAGCAGCGTAGATGGGTCGGGGACAGGGCGGGACATTCAGTACTTC
cdr3_aa: CASSVDGSGTGRDIQYF
clone_size: -
j_call: TRBJ2-4
v_call: TRBV9
d_call: TRBD1

cdr3_nt: TGTGCCAGCAGCCTATTAGGGGGGACAGCCTACAATGAGCAGTTCTTC
cdr3_aa: CASSLLGGTAYNEQFF
clone_size: once
j_call: TRBJ2-1
v_call: TRBV7-9
d_call: -

cdr3_nt: TGTGCCAGCAGCTTCGGCTCCTACGAGCAGTACTTC
cdr3_aa: CASSFGSYEQYF
clone_size: -
j_call: TRBJ2-7
v_call: TRBV7-9
d_call: -

cdr3_nt: TGTGCCAGCAGCTGGACTAGGGGGGGGGAGACCCAGTACTTC
cdr3_aa: CASSWTRGGETQYF
clone_size: -
j_call: TRBJ2-5
v_call: TRBV2
d_call: -

cdr3_nt: TGTGCCAGCAGCCTGAGACAGGGAGGCACCGGGGAGCTGTTTTTT
cdr3_aa: CASSLRQGGTGELFF
clone_size: few
j_call: TRBJ2-2
v_call: TRBV7-3
d_call: -

cdr3_nt: TGCGCCAGCAGCCAACACCCTAGGAAACAGTCGAACACTGAAGCTTTCTTT
cdr3_aa: CASSQHPRKQSNTEAFF
clone_size: -
j_call: TRBJ1-1
v_call: TRBV4-1
d_call: -

cdr3_nt: TGTGCCTGGAGGCCGGGGGCCTACGAGCAGTACTTC
cdr3_aa: CAWRPGAYEQYF
clone_size: -
j_call: TRBJ2-7
v_call: TRBV30
d_call: -

cdr3_nt: TGTGCCAGCAGTGAATTTGGGATCTCTGGAAACACCATATATTTT
cdr3_aa: CASSEFGISGNTIYF
clone_size: -
j_call: TRBJ1-3
v_call: TRBV2
d_call: -

cdr3_nt: TGTGCCAGCAGTTACTCGAACCGCAGGGGGCTTTACGAGCAGTACTTC
cdr3_aa: CASSYSNRRGLYEQYF
clone_size: -
j_call: TRBJ2-7
v_call: TRBV6-5
d_call: TRBD1

cdr3_nt: TGCGCCAGCAGCTTGGGGGCTAGCGGGAGGCAAAGCTCCTACAATGAGCAGTTCTTC
cdr3_aa: CASSLGASGRQSSYNEQFF
clone_size: -
j_call: TRBJ2-1
v_call: TRBV5-1
d_call: TRBD2

cdr3_nt: TGTGCCAGCAGGGGTCTTCGATGGGGCGCGGGCGAGCAGTACTTC
cdr3_aa: CASRGLRWGAGEQYF
clone_size: -
j_call: TRBJ2-7
v_call: TRBV6-1
d_call: -

cdr3_nt: TGTGCCAGCAGTCCGGGGGTCTATACGCAGTATTTT
cdr3_aa: CASSPGVYTQYF
clone_size: -
j_call: TRBJ2-3
v_call: TRBV5-4
d_call: -

cdr3_nt: TGTGCCAGCAGTTTAAGACAGCCCTACGAGCAGTACTTC
cdr3_aa: CASSLRQPYEQYF
clone_size: -
j_call: TRBJ2-7
v_call: TRBV27
d_call: -

cdr3_nt: TGTGCCAGCAGCCAAAAGACAGGAGACTCCTACGAGCAGTACTTC
cdr3_aa: CASSQKTGDSYEQYF
clone_size: -
j_call: TRBJ2-7
v_call: TRBV5-4
d_call: -

cdr3_nt: TGCGCCAGCAGCCAAGCCCCGGGACAGGGATCCGGCTACACCTTC
cdr3_aa: CASSQAPGQGSGYTF
clone_size: -
j_call: TRBJ1-2
v_call: TRBV4-3
d_call: TRBD1

cdr3_nt: TGTGCCTGGGCGGACGGACTGAACACTGAAGCTTTCTTT
cdr3_aa: CAWADGLNTEAFF
clone_size: -
j_call: TRBJ1-1
v_call: TRBV30
d_call: -

cdr3_nt: TGTGCCAGCAGCCACTCACTAGCGGGAGGAGATACGCAGTATTTT
cdr3_aa: CASSHSLAGGDTQYF
clone_size: -
j_call: TRBJ2-3
v_call: TRBV4-2
d_call: TRBD2

cdr3_nt: TGTGCCACCAGCAGAGTGGGAGAACACACTGAAGCTTTCTTT
cdr3_aa: CATSRVGEHTEAFF
clone_size: -
j_call: TRBJ1-1
v_call: TRBV15
d_call: -

cdr3_nt: TGTGCCAGTACCAATAGGGGGAACACCGGGGAGCTGTTTTTT
cdr3_aa: CASTNRGNTGELFF
clone_size: -
j_call: TRBJ2-2
v_call: TRBV19
d_call: -

cdr3_nt: TGTGCCAGCAGCCCCGGCGGTTCCTACAATGAGCAGTTCTTC
cdr3_aa: CASSPGGSYNEQFF
clone_size: few
j_call: TRBJ2-1
v_call: TRBV7-3
d_call: -

cdr3_nt: TGTGCCAGCAGGGACACTGCGGGGGGTGGGACCCAGTACTTC
cdr3_aa: CASRDTAGGGTQYF
clone_size: -
j_call: TRBJ2-5
v_call: TRBV7-6
d_call: TRBD2

cdr3_nt: TGTGCAAGTCGCCAAGGGACAGGGCGTCAAGAGACCCAGTACTTC
cdr3_aa: CASRQGTGRQETQYF
clone_size: -
j_call: TRBJ2-5
v_call: TRBV12-2
d_call: -

cdr3_nt: TGCGCCAGCAGCTTGGCGCCAGAATACGAGCAGTACTTC
cdr3_aa: CASSLAPEYEQYF
clone_size: -
j_call: TRBJ2-7
v_call: TRBV5-1
d_call: -